This T cell receptor (beta chain) was captured by sequencing in a study of blood T cell repertoires in COVID-19. Some clones are missing from TCRdb's copy, which holds only in-frame ones; the method was immunoSEQ multiplex PCR. In the table there are 35,000 to 45,000 clones, roughly 90% of which are singletons. Germline CDR1 and CDR2: SGHVS and FQNEAQ. The length of the CDR3 is 15 residues. The V end was cut by 6 bases, the J end by 1 base, with 14 bases between. J is TRBJ2-3 and V is TRBV7-8, with D possibly TRBD1 on 6 matching bases. The sequencing input was peripheral blood. The receptor was derived from a man aged 55 to 70 with active COVID-19. The CDR3 spells CASRPTGTRTDTQYF. DNA of the CDR3: TGTGCCAGCAGACCTACCGGGACACGCACAGATACGCAGTATTTT.